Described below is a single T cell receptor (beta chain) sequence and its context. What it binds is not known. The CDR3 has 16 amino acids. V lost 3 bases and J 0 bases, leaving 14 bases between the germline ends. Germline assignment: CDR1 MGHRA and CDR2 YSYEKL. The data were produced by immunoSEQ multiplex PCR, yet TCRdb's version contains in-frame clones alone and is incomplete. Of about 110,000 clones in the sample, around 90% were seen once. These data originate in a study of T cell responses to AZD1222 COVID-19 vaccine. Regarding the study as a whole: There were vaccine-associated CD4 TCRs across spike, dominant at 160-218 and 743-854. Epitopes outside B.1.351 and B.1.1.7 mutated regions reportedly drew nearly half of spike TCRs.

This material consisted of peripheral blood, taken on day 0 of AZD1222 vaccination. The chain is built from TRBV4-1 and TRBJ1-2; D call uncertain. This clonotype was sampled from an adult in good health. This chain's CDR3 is CASSHMTNGANYGYTF. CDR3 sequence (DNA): TGCGCCAGCAGCCACATGACAAATGGGGCTAACTATGGCTACACCTTC.